The 19 T cell receptor beta chains given below trace back to one sample, sequenced in a study of beta chain features in type 1 diabetes. Study results and limitations: Significant though moderate, a shortening of TCRB CDR3s appeared in all four CD4+ subsets of Type 1 diabetes patients.

All of the isolated RNA was reverse transcribed, so expressed TCRB transcripts were sequenced. The repertoire was sequenced with immunoSEQ multiplex PCR; TCRdb's copy has only in-frame clones and lacks some. The sample lists about 700,000 clones, around an eighth occurring once. The antigens for these receptors are not known. Source material: naive CD4+ T cells from blood. These receptors originate from a man younger than 35 with type 1 diabetes.

The rearrangement joins TRBV18 to TRBJ1-4; D is undetermined. V was pared by 1 base and J by 3 bases, with 6 bases between. Germline values: CDR1 KGHSH, CDR2 LQKENI. The CDR3 extends over 14 amino acids. The CDR3 bases are TGTGCCAGCTCACCACAGGGATCTAATGAAAAACTGTTTTTT. This gives the protein CASSPQGSNEKLFF.

A word on this clone: Additional DNA sequences in this sample encode the identical CDR3. This sequence joins TRBV18 and TRBJ1-5; possible D gene TRBD1, 6 bases. The CDR3 sequence is 14 residues long. Germline V lookup: CDR1 KGHSH, CDR2 LQKENI. Between the trimmed V and J ends, which lost 1 base and 2 bases, there was a span of 6 bases. The CDR3 region is CASSPQGGNQPQHF. The CDR3 DNA reads as TGTGCCAGCTCACCACAGGGGGGCAATCAGCCCCAGCATTTT.

V is TRBV18 and J is TRBJ2-5, with D perhaps matching TRBD1 or TRBD2 (6 bases each). Germline lookup yields CDR1 KGHSH and CDR2 LQKENI. This CDR3 contains 16 residues. The V end lost 0 bases, the J end lost 4 bases, and 15 bases lay between the germline ends. In nucleotides, the CDR3 is TGTGCCAGCTCACCACCGGGGGGCCAAATCCCAGAGACCCAGTACTTC. Translated: CASSPPGGQIPETQYF.

Comment on this clone: One end of the junction varies from germline; a read error may be responsible. This chain uses TRBV7-7 with TRBJ1-2, with D possibly being TRBD1 (5 bases). CDR3 length equals 16 residues. CDR1 is SSHAT and CDR2 is FNYEAQ in the germline V gene (reference sequence). The CDR3 protein is CASSSGPQGDCDGYTF. The CDR3 nucleotides are TGTGCTAGCAGCTCAGGCCCCCAGGGTGATTGCGATGGCTACACCTTC.

This clone was observed a handful of times. The chain links TRBV5-6 to TRBJ2-7; 11 nucleotides align to TRBD1. The V and J ends lost 3 bases and 4 bases, in that order; junction bases with no gene match: 3. Germline lookup yields CDR1 SGHDT and CDR2 YYEEEE. The CDR3 covers 14 residues. The CDR3 region is CASSYGDRGYEQYF. DNA for the CDR3: TGTGCCAGCAGCTATGGGGACAGGGGGTACGAGCAGTACTTC.

J is TRBJ2-2 and V is TRBV9; possibly TRBD2 for D (5 bases). V lost 3 bases and J 4 bases, leaving 10 bases between the germline ends. The CDR3 covers 14 residues. Germline V gene sequence: CDR1 SGDLS, CDR2 YYNGEE. The CDR3 bases are TGTGCCAGCAGCGGACGGAGGCCCACCGGGGAGCTGTTTTTT. It encodes CASSGRRPTGELFF.

This chain connects TRBV2 to TRBJ2-1, with 13 bases matching TRBD2. Germline-derived CDR1 and CDR2 are SNHLY and FYNNEI. This CDR3 is built from 14 residues. V was pared by 8 bases and J by 10 bases, with 8 bases of the junction left unmatched. The CDR3 DNA follows: TGTGCCAGCGCAACTAGCGGGGGGGTCAGGGAGCAGTTCTTC. This gives the protein CASATSGGVREQFF.

Regarding this clone: The junction does not match germline at one end; this may be a read error. The chain uses TRBV7-3 and TRBJ1-2; unclear D gene. This CDR3 contains 13 residues. Looked up from germline, CDR1 is SGHTA and CDR2 is FQGTGA. The chain's CDR3 is CASSPTPNSGYTF. The CDR3 bases are TGTGCCAGCAGCCCCACCCCAAACTCTGGCTACACCTTC.

This clone has only a few counts. The chain joins TRBV10-3 to TRBJ2-3, with D uncertain. Germline loops: CDR1 ENHRY, CDR2 SYGVKD. This CDR3 spans 15 amino acids. The ends were cut back, 3 bases at V and 2 bases at J, with 12 bases in the middle. CDR3 sequence reads: CAISDGSANTDTQYF. The CDR3, as DNA: TGTGCCATCAGTGATGGGTCAGCCAACACAGATACGCAGTATTTT.

V usage is TRBV7-2 and J usage is TRBJ1-1, with D maybe TRBD1 (6 bases). The CDR3 has 14 residues. Germline V gene lookup returns CDR1 SGHTA and CDR2 FQGNSA. V lost 7 bases and J lost 1, with 13 bases in between. The CDR3 DNA sequence: TGTGCCAGCATGACAAGGGGGGCGAACACTGAAGCTTTCTTT. Its protein is CASMTRGANTEAFF.

This clone has just a few counts. The chain links TRBV27 to TRBJ2-5; no definite D call. V shed 6 bases and J shed 1 base, with 12 bases lying between them. CDR3 size: 14 residues. Germline values: CDR1 MNHEY, CDR2 SMNVEV (reference sequence). The CDR3 region is CASSRLSPQETQYF. CDR3 DNA: TGTGCCAGCAGCCGTCTTAGTCCCCAAGAGACCCAGTACTTC.

This clone has more than one count but fewer than ten. The chain uses TRBV4-2 and TRBJ1-5, with no clear D. The CDR3 spans 16 residues. The germline gives CDR1 LGHNA, CDR2 YNFKEQ. The V gene lost 0 bases and the J gene lost 7 bases, with 16 bases spanning the gap. CDR3 in DNA: TGTGCCAGCAGCCAAGATTTCGAAGGAGCCTACCAGCCCCAGCATTTT. As protein: CASSQDFEGAYQPQHF.

This clone was detected only a few times. V usage is TRBV4-1 and J usage is TRBJ2-7, with TRBD1 matching 9 bases. There are 17 residues in the CDR3. V trimming: 0 bases; J trimming: 3 bases; junction bases outside the gene matches: 9. Germline CDR1 MGHRA, CDR2 YSYEKL. The CDR3 loop reads CASSQDTLQGAGYEQYF. CDR3 nucleotide sequence: TGCGCCAGCAGCCAAGATACCCTACAGGGGGCGGGCTACGAGCAGTACTTC.

The chain uses TRBV2 and TRBJ2-7, with 8 positions matching TRBD1. The length of the CDR3 is 13 residues. Germline V gene lookup returns CDR1 SNHLY and CDR2 FYNNEI. The V segment lost 8 bases and the J segment 3 bases; nucleotides outside the gene matches: 6. CDR3: CASRGQAYYEQYF. The CDR3 DNA reads as TGTGCCAGCCGGGGACAGGCGTACTACGAGCAGTACTTC.

CDR3 loop: CASSVRQAGANVLTF. CDR3 in DNA: TGCGCCAGCAGCGTTAGACAGGCTGGGGCCAACGTCCTGACTTTC. The chain recombines TRBV10-2 with TRBJ2-6; a possible D gene is TRBD1 (6 bases). V lost 6 bases to trimming and J lost 2 bases, with 11 bases between them. The germline V gene has CDR1 WSHSY and CDR2 SAAADI. The CDR3 extends over 15 amino acids.

The chain employs TRBV5-1 and TRBJ2-7, with D perhaps given as TRBD1 or TRBD2 (5 bases each). Between the trimmed V and J ends, which lost 1 base and 3 bases, there was a span of 8 bases. The CDR3 has 13 amino acids. CDR1 is SGHRS and CDR2 is YFSETQ in the germline V gene. The CDR3 DNA sequence: TGCGCCAGCAGCTTGCTGGGGGACTACGAGCAGTACTTC. Protein product: CASSLLGDYEQYF.

The CDR3 coding sequence is TGTGCCAGCAACCGGGACCCAGGGACCCAGTACTTC. It is translated as CASNRDPGTQYF. The J gene is TRBJ2-5, the V gene TRBV7-9; D possibly uses TRBD1 or TRBD2 (5 bases each). V lost 7 bases, J lost 7 bases, and 13 bases lay in between. The CDR3 has 12 residues. The germline V gene has CDR1 SEHNR and CDR2 FQNEAQ (reference sequence).

This clone showed up just a few times. This chain joins TRBV21-1 and TRBJ1-1. TRBV21-1 corresponds to a pseudogene. The CDR3 spans 14 residues. The CDR3 here is CASSRGPMNTEAFF. The CDR3, as DNA: TGTGCCAGCAGCAGGGGACCGATGAACACTGAAGCTTTCTTT.

The V gene is TRBV5-4, the J gene TRBJ2-7; 11 nucleotides align to TRBD2. Germline V gene data show CDR1 as SGHNT and CDR2 as YYREEE (reference sequence). This CDR3 is 14 amino acids long. Trimming removed 4 bases from V and 2 bases from J; junction bases left unmatched: 2. The CDR3 sequence: CASSMGLAAYEQYF. CDR3 coding DNA: TGTGCCAGCAGCATGGGACTAGCGGCCTACGAGCAGTACTTC.